This is a list of T cell receptor beta chains from one sample in a study of cytomegalovirus exposure and HLA in healthy donors. Using immunoSEQ multiplex PCR, the repertoire was profiled, and TCRdb retains in-frame clones only, with some absent. Of about 98,000 clones in the sample, around 77% were seen once. Input material: PBMCs. The receptor source for this set is a male donor in good health and CMV-seropositive. The CDR3 runs from the conserved cysteine through the conserved F or W. Fields, in order: V gene, clone size, D gene, J gene, CDR3 protein, CDR3 DNA. D genes are given only for firm matches. A clone size is listed for some rows: how often the clone was seen (once, few, many), or a class if it is expanded.

v_call: TRBV19
clone_size: .
d_call: .
j_call: TRBJ1-4
cdr3_aa: CASKAELDTTNEKLFF
cdr3_nt: TGTGCCTCTAAAGCCGAGCTCGACACGACTAATGAAAAACTGTTTTTT

v_call: TRBV7-9
clone_size: .
d_call: .
j_call: TRBJ1-1
cdr3_aa: CASSLAQGNTEAFF
cdr3_nt: TGTGCCAGCAGCTTAGCCCAGGGAAACACTGAAGCTTTCTTT

v_call: TRBV10-3
clone_size: .
d_call: TRBD2
j_call: TRBJ2-5
cdr3_aa: CAISRGLGEETQYF
cdr3_nt: TGTGCCATCAGCCGGGGACTAGGGGAAGAGACCCAGTACTTC

v_call: TRBV28
clone_size: .
d_call: .
j_call: TRBJ2-6
cdr3_aa: CASSLPESGANVLTF
cdr3_nt: TGTGCCAGCAGTTTACCAGAATCTGGGGCCAACGTCCTGACTTTC

v_call: TRBV7-9
clone_size: .
d_call: TRBD1
j_call: TRBJ1-5
cdr3_aa: CASSETGGNNQPQHF
cdr3_nt: TGTGCCAGCAGCGAGACAGGGGGGAACAATCAGCCCCAGCATTTT

v_call: TRBV28
clone_size: .
d_call: .
j_call: TRBJ1-4
cdr3_aa: CASSSATTNEKLFF
cdr3_nt: TGTGCCAGCAGTTCCGCGACAACTAATGAAAAACTGTTTTTT

v_call: TRBV4-1
clone_size: .
d_call: .
j_call: TRBJ2-1
cdr3_aa: CASSAAGRRNEQFF
cdr3_nt: TGCGCCAGCAGCGCCGCAGGGCGTCGGAATGAGCAGTTCTTC

v_call: TRBV5-8
clone_size: .
d_call: .
j_call: TRBJ1-1
cdr3_aa: CASSFPQHEAFF
cdr3_nt: TGTGCCAGCAGCTTCCCACAGCATGAAGCTTTCTTT

v_call: TRBV10-3
clone_size: .
d_call: TRBD1
j_call: TRBJ2-3
cdr3_aa: CAISPGQGAQLTQYF
cdr3_nt: TGTGCCATCAGTCCAGGACAGGGGGCTCAGTTAACGCAGTATTTT

v_call: TRBV7-8
clone_size: once
d_call: .
j_call: TRBJ1-3
cdr3_aa: CASSLGARDTIYF
cdr3_nt: TGTGCCAGCAGCTTAGGGGCGCGGGACACCATATATTTT

v_call: TRBV29-1
clone_size: .
d_call: TRBD2
j_call: TRBJ2-3
cdr3_aa: CSATPGTSGMATDTQYF
cdr3_nt: TGCAGCGCAACCCCGGGGACTAGCGGGATGGCCACAGATACGCAGTATTTT

v_call: TRBV7-2
clone_size: .
d_call: TRBD1
j_call: TRBJ1-5
cdr3_aa: CASSTRWDRFDQPQHF
cdr3_nt: TGTGCCAGCAGCACCCGATGGGACAGGTTTGATCAGCCCCAGCATTTT

v_call: TRBV4-2
clone_size: .
d_call: .
j_call: TRBJ2-7
cdr3_aa: CASSQDGRSSYEQYF
cdr3_nt: TGTGCCAGCAGCCAAGATGGAAGGAGCTCCTACGAGCAGTACTTC

v_call: TRBV27
clone_size: once
d_call: TRBD2
j_call: TRBJ2-7
cdr3_aa: CASRRTSGSRSYEQYF
cdr3_nt: TGTGCCAGCAGAAGGACTAGCGGGAGCCGTTCCTACGAGCAGTACTTC

v_call: TRBV27
clone_size: once
d_call: .
j_call: TRBJ1-1
cdr3_aa: CASTHAKGVNTEAFF
cdr3_nt: TGTGCCAGCACCCACGCGAAGGGGGTGAACACTGAAGCTTTCTTT

v_call: TRBV7-2
clone_size: .
d_call: .
j_call: TRBJ2-2
cdr3_aa: CASSFPIGELFF
cdr3_nt: TGTGCCAGCAGCTTCCCTATAGGGGAGCTGTTTTTT

v_call: TRBV9
clone_size: .
d_call: .
j_call: TRBJ1-2
cdr3_aa: CASSVGSYGYTF
cdr3_nt: TGTGCCAGCAGCGTAGGGAGTTATGGCTACACCTTC

v_call: TRBV15
clone_size: .
d_call: .
j_call: TRBJ1-5
cdr3_aa: CATSRVSQRNQPQHF
cdr3_nt: TGTGCCACCAGCAGAGTTAGCCAGCGCAATCAGCCCCAGCATTTT

v_call: TRBV4-3
clone_size: .
d_call: TRBD1
j_call: TRBJ2-7
cdr3_aa: CASRQDRGAYEQYF
cdr3_nt: TGCGCCAGCAGACAGGACAGGGGGGCCTACGAGCAGTACTTC

v_call: TRBV5-6
clone_size: .
d_call: .
j_call: TRBJ2-7
cdr3_aa: CASSPVAGTGEQYF
cdr3_nt: TGTGCCAGCAGCCCGGTAGCGGGCACAGGGGAGCAGTACTTC

v_call: TRBV11-3
clone_size: .
d_call: TRBD2
j_call: TRBJ2-3
cdr3_aa: CASSLTGTSGMNTDTQYF
cdr3_nt: TGTGCCAGCAGCTTAACCGGGACTAGCGGGATGAACACAGATACGCAGTATTTT

v_call: TRBV5-1
clone_size: .
d_call: .
j_call: TRBJ2-7
cdr3_aa: CASSLARGSSYEQYF
cdr3_nt: TGCGCCAGCAGCTTAGCACGGGGGAGCTCCTACGAGCAGTACTTC

v_call: TRBV5-1
clone_size: .
d_call: .
j_call: TRBJ1-1
cdr3_aa: CASSLPFQDTEAFF
cdr3_nt: TGCGCCAGCAGCTTGCCGTTTCAGGACACTGAAGCTTTCTTT

v_call: TRBV20-1
clone_size: .
d_call: .
j_call: TRBJ1-5
cdr3_aa: CSASGQQPQHF
cdr3_nt: TGCAGTGCTAGTGGGCAGCAGCCCCAGCATTTT

v_call: TRBV7-9
clone_size: few
d_call: TRBD2
j_call: TRBJ2-7
cdr3_aa: CASSSGLEARHEQYF
cdr3_nt: TGTGCCAGCAGCTCGGGACTAGAGGCCCGCCACGAGCAGTACTTC

v_call: TRBV28
clone_size: .
d_call: .
j_call: TRBJ1-2
cdr3_aa: CASSHQDFSNYGYTF
cdr3_nt: TGTGCCAGCAGCCATCAAGACTTCTCTAACTATGGCTACACCTTC

v_call: TRBV9
clone_size: .
d_call: TRBD2
j_call: TRBJ2-5
cdr3_aa: CASSVRGGETQYF
cdr3_nt: TGTGCCAGCAGCGTACGGGGGGGAGAGACCCAGTACTTC

v_call: TRBV5-6
clone_size: .
d_call: .
j_call: TRBJ2-3
cdr3_aa: CASSYLTGSTDTQYF
cdr3_nt: TGTGCCAGCAGCTACCTTACAGGGAGCACAGATACGCAGTATTTT

v_call: TRBV9
clone_size: .
d_call: TRBD2
j_call: TRBJ2-1
cdr3_aa: CASSVAVGLAGTGYNEQFF
cdr3_nt: TGTGCCAGCAGCGTAGCGGTGGGACTAGCGGGAACGGGATACAATGAGCAGTTCTTC

v_call: TRBV2
clone_size: .
d_call: .
j_call: TRBJ2-7
cdr3_aa: CASREQGEQYF
cdr3_nt: TGTGCCAGCAGGGAACAGGGCGAGCAGTACTTC

v_call: TRBV5-1
clone_size: .
d_call: TRBD2
j_call: TRBJ2-1
cdr3_aa: CASSLVGLAGGNEQFF
cdr3_nt: TGCGCCAGCAGCTTGGTGGGTCTAGCGGGAGGCAATGAGCAGTTCTTC

v_call: TRBV4-2
clone_size: once
d_call: TRBD2
j_call: TRBJ2-3
cdr3_aa: CASSLTSEDTQYF
cdr3_nt: TGTGCCAGCAGCCTCACTAGCGAGGATACGCAGTATTTT

v_call: TRBV27
clone_size: .
d_call: .
j_call: TRBJ2-7
cdr3_aa: CASSYRATGGGYYEQYF
cdr3_nt: TGTGCCAGCAGTTACCGCGCGACCGGCGGAGGTTATTACGAGCAGTACTTC

v_call: TRBV5-1
clone_size: .
d_call: TRBD2
j_call: TRBJ2-2
cdr3_aa: CASSAGTSGTGELFF
cdr3_nt: TGCGCCAGCAGCGCTGGGACTAGCGGAACCGGGGAGCTGTTTTTT

v_call: TRBV15
clone_size: .
d_call: .
j_call: TRBJ2-1
cdr3_aa: CATSRDWRTEQFF
cdr3_nt: TGTGCCACCAGCAGAGATTGGAGGACTGAGCAGTTCTTC

v_call: TRBV7-2
clone_size: .
d_call: TRBD1
j_call: TRBJ2-7
cdr3_aa: CASSSAPGTGTHEQYF
cdr3_nt: TGTGCCAGCAGCTCCGCTCCCGGGACAGGGACCCACGAGCAGTACTTC

v_call: TRBV19
clone_size: .
d_call: TRBD2
j_call: TRBJ2-1
cdr3_aa: CASSIRTSGRGTYNEQFF
cdr3_nt: TGTGCCAGTAGTATAAGGACTAGCGGGAGAGGAACCTACAATGAGCAGTTCTTC

v_call: TRBV5-6
clone_size: once
d_call: .
j_call: TRBJ2-7
cdr3_aa: CASSRGYEQYF
cdr3_nt: TGTGCCAGCAGCCGAGGGTACGAGCAGTACTTC

v_call: TRBV7-2
clone_size: .
d_call: .
j_call: TRBJ2-6
cdr3_aa: CASSPRVSGANVLTF
cdr3_nt: TGTGCCAGCAGCCCCAGGGTCTCTGGGGCCAACGTCCTGACTTTC

v_call: TRBV29-1
clone_size: few
d_call: TRBD1
j_call: TRBJ2-5
cdr3_aa: CSLRQGIEETQYF
cdr3_nt: TGCAGCCTAAGACAGGGTATCGAAGAGACCCAGTACTTC

v_call: TRBV5-1
clone_size: .
d_call: .
j_call: TRBJ1-1
cdr3_aa: CASSFGGNTEAFF
cdr3_nt: TGCGCCAGCAGCTTTGGCGGGAACACTGAAGCTTTCTTT

v_call: TRBV2
clone_size: .
d_call: .
j_call: TRBJ1-2
cdr3_aa: CASITGQNGYTF
cdr3_nt: TGTGCCAGCATAACAGGGCAGAATGGCTACACCTTC

v_call: TRBV19
clone_size: .
d_call: TRBD2
j_call: TRBJ2-1
cdr3_aa: CASSIVEAGGPDEQFF
cdr3_nt: TGTGCCAGTAGTATAGTAGAGGCGGGAGGGCCCGATGAGCAGTTCTTC

v_call: TRBV19
clone_size: .
d_call: TRBD1
j_call: TRBJ1-1
cdr3_aa: CASSNDRGLLNTEAFF
cdr3_nt: TGTGCCAGTAGTAATGACAGGGGGCTGTTGAACACTGAAGCTTTCTTT

v_call: TRBV29-1
clone_size: few
d_call: TRBD2
j_call: TRBJ2-4
cdr3_aa: CSVGLAGENIQYF
cdr3_nt: TGCAGCGTCGGACTAGCGGGGGAAAACATTCAGTACTTC

v_call: TRBV19
clone_size: .
d_call: .
j_call: TRBJ2-1
cdr3_aa: CASNRGGYNEQFF
cdr3_nt: TGTGCCAGTAACAGGGGGGGTTACAATGAGCAGTTCTTC

v_call: TRBV6-5
clone_size: .
d_call: .
j_call: TRBJ2-1
cdr3_aa: CASSLARGVGEQFF
cdr3_nt: TGTGCCAGTTCTCTAGCCAGGGGGGTCGGTGAGCAGTTCTTC

v_call: TRBV6-1
clone_size: .
d_call: TRBD1
j_call: TRBJ1-4
cdr3_aa: CASSVNRGATNEKLFF
cdr3_nt: TGTGCCAGCAGTGTTAACAGGGGCGCAACTAATGAAAAACTGTTTTTT

v_call: TRBV21-1
clone_size: few
d_call: .
j_call: TRBJ2-1
cdr3_aa: CASSWESNEQFF
cdr3_nt: TGTGCCAGCAGCTGGGAGAGCAATGAGCAGTTCTTC